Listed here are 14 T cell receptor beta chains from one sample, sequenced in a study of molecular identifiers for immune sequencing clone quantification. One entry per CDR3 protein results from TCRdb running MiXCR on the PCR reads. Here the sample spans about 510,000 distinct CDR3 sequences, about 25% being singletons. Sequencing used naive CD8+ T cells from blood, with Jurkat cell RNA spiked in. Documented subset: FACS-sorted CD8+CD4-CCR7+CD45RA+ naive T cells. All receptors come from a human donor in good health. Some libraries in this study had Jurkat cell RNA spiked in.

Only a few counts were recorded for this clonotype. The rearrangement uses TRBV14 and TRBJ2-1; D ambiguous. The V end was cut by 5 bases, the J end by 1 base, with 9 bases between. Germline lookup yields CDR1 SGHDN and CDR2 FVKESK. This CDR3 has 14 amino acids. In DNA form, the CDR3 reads TGTGCCAGCAGCATTACGGAATCCTACAATGAGCAGTTCTTC. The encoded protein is CASSITESYNEQFF.

CDR3 nucleotide sequence: TGTGCCAGCAGCCCGACGGTGTTGCGCGAGCAGTACTTC. It codes for CASSPTVLREQYF. This rearrangement joins TRBV11-2 to TRBJ2-7; no firm D call. V gave up 5 bases and J gave up 6 bases, with 14 bases separating them. The CDR3 covers 13 residues. Germline loops: CDR1 SGHAT, CDR2 FQNNGV.

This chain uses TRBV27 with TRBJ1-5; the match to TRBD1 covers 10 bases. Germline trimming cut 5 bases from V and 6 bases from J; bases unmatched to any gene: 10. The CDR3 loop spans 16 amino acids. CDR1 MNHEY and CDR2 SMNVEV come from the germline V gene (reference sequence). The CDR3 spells CASSDYAGTGVQPQHF. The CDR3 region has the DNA TGTGCCAGCAGTGATTATGCTGGGACAGGGGTTCAGCCCCAGCATTTT.

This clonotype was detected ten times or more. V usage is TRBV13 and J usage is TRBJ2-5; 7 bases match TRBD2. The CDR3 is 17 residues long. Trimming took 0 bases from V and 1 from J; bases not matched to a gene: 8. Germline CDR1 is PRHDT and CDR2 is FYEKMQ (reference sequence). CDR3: CASSLGSSGRAQETQYF. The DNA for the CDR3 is TGTGCCAGCAGCTTAGGATCCAGTGGGAGGGCCCAAGAGACCCAGTACTTC.

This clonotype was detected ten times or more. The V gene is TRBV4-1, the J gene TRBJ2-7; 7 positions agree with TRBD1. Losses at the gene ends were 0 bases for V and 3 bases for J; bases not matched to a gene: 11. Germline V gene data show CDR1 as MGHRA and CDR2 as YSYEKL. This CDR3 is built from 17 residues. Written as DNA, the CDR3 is TGCGCCAGCAGCCAAGAGGCCCAGGGACAGCCATACTACGAGCAGTACTTC. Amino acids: CASSQEAQGQPYYEQYF.

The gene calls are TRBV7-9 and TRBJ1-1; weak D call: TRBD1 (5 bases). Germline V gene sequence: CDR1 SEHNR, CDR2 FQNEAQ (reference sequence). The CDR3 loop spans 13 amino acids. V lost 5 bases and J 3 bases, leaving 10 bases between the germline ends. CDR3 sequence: CASSPGFHTEAFF. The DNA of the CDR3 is TGTGCCAGCAGCCCAGGGTTTCACACTGAAGCTTTCTTT.

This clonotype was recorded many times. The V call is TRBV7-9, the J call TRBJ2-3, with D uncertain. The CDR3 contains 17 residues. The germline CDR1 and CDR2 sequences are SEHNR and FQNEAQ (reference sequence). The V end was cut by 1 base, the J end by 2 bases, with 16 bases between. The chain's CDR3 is CASSLVSGGTNTDTQYF. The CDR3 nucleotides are TGTGCCAGCAGCTTAGTGTCGGGCGGAACCAACACAGATACGCAGTATTTT.

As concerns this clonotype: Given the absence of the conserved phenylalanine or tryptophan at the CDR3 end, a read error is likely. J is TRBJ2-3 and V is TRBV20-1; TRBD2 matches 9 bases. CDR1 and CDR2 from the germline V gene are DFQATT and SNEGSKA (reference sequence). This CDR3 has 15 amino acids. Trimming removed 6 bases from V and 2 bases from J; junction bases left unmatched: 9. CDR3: CSAGQRGALTDTQYL. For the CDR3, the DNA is TGCAGTGCAGGCCAGCGGGGGGCCCTCACAGATACGCAGTATCTT.

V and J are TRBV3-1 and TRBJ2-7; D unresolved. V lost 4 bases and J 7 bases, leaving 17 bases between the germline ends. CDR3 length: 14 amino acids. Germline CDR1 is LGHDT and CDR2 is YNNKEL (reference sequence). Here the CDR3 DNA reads TGTGCCAGCAGCCCCGGGCAGTTCCCTGGAGAGCAGTACTTC. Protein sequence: CASSPGQFPGEQYF.

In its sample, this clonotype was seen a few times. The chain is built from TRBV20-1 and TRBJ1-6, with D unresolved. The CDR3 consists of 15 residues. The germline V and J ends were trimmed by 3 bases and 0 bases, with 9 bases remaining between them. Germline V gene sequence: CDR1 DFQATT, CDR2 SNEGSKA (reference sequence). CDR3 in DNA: TGCAGTGCTAGTGGCGGAAGCTCCTATAATTCACCCCTCCACTTT. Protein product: CSASGGSSYNSPLHF.

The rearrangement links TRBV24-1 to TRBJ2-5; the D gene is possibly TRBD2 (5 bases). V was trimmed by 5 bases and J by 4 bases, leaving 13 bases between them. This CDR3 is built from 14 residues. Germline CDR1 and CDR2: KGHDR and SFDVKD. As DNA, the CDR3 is TGTGCCACCAGTGGAGGGCACACGGGAGAGACCCAGTACTTC. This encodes CATSGGHTGETQYF.

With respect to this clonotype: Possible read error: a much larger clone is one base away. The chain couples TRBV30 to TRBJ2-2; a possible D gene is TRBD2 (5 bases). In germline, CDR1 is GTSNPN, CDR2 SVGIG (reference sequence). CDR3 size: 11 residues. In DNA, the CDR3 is TGTGCCTGGAGTATCACCGGGAAGCTGTTTTTT. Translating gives CAWSITGKLFF.

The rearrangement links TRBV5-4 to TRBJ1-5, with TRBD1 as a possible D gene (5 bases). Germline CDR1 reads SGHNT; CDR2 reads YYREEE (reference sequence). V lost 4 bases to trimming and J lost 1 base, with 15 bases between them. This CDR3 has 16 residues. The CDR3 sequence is CASSLGGSGSNQPQHF. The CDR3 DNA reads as TGTGCCAGCAGCCTGGGGGGGTCGGGGAGCAATCAGCCCCAGCATTTT. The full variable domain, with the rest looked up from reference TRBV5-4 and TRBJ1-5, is ETGVTQSPTHLIKTRGQQVTLRCSSQSGHNTVSWYQQALGQGPQFIFQYYREEENGRGNFPPRFSGLQFPNYSSELNVNALELDDSALYLCASSLGGSGSNQPQHFGDGTRLSIL.

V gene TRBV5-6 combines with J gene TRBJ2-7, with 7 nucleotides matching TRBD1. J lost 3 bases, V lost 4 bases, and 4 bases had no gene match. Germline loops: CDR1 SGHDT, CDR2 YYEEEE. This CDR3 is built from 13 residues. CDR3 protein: CASSGDSFYEQYF. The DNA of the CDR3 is TGTGCCAGCAGCGGGGACAGCTTCTACGAGCAGTACTTC.